The 5 T cell receptor beta chains presented below share a single source sample, sequenced in a study of shared clonotypes between healthy human individuals. CD8 cells regarded as naive lacked CD45RO, were positively chosen for CCR7, and omitted terminally differentiated effector memory CD45RA+ cells. Libraries were prepared by immunoSEQ multiplex PCR; TCRdb keeps only in-frame clonotypes and omits some of them. The data hold 1.5 million to 2.5 million clones, with around 96% observed a single time. Input material: naive CD8+ T cells sorted from blood. The receptors stem from a man younger than 35 in good health.

The chain joins TRBV13 to TRBJ2-7; D may match TRBD1 or TRBD2 (5 bases each). The CDR3 is 14 residues long. V dropped 3 bases and J dropped 4 bases, with 13 bases sitting between them. Germline V lookup: CDR1 PRHDT, CDR2 FYEKMQ (reference sequence). Here the CDR3 DNA reads TGTGCCAGCAGCTTGGGGACGGAACTTTACGAGCAGTACTTC. Translated: CASSLGTELYEQYF.

The sample holds one count of this clone. The J gene is TRBJ1-1, the V gene TRBV7-3; tentatively, D is TRBD1 (6 bases). V gave up 5 bases and J gave up 4 bases, with 14 bases separating them. Per the germline V gene, CDR1 is SGHTA and CDR2 is FQGTGA. The CDR3 has 14 amino acids. CDR3 in amino acids: CASSLNGGPTEAFF. Here the CDR3 DNA reads TGTGCCAGCAGCCTAAATGGGGGGCCCACTGAAGCTTTCTTT.

V gene TRBV7-6 combines with J gene TRBJ2-6, with 7 positions matching TRBD2. The V gene's germline CDR1 is SGHVS and CDR2 FNYEAQ. The CDR3 has 17 amino acids. J lost 0 bases, V lost 5 bases, and 7 bases had no gene match. The chain's CDR3 is CASSGPSGGSGANVLTF. The CDR3 nucleotides are TGTGCCAGCAGCGGGCCTAGCGGAGGCTCTGGGGCCAACGTCCTGACTTTC.

This sequence joins TRBV7-9 and TRBJ2-1; D perhaps matches TRBD1 (5 bases). Germline V CDR1 and CDR2: SEHNR, FQNEAQ (reference sequence). There are 16 residues in the CDR3. The V and J ends lost 1 base and 1 base respectively, with 11 bases between them. The CDR3 region is CASSLDTRTSYNEQFF. The CDR3 DNA is TGTGCCAGCAGCTTAGATACGAGGACATCCTACAATGAGCAGTTCTTC.

This rearrangement joins TRBV19 to TRBJ2-7; tentatively, D is TRBD1 (6 bases). V was shortened by 10 bases and J by 3 bases, with 16 bases between the two germline ends. Germline V gene data show CDR1 as LNHDA and CDR2 as SQIVND (reference sequence). This CDR3 comprises 13 residues. The CDR3: CATTARGDYEQYF. In DNA form, the CDR3 reads TGTGCCACCACGGCCAGGGGAGACTACGAGCAGTACTTC.